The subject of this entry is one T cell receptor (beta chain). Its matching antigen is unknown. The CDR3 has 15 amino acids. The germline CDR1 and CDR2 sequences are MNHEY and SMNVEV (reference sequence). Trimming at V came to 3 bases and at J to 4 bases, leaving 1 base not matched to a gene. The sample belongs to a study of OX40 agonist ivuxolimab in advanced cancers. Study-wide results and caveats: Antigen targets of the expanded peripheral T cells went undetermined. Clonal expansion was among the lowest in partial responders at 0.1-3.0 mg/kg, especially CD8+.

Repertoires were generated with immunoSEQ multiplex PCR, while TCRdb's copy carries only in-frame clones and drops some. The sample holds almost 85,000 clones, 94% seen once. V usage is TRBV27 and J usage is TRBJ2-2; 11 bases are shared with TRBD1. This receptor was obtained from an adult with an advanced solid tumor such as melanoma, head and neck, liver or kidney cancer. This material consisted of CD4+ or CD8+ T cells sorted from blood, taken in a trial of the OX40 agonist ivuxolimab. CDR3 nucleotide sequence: TGTGCCAGCAGTTTTGGGACAGGGGGCACCGGGGAGCTGTTTTTT. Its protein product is CASSFGTGGTGELFF.